Listed below are T cell receptor beta chains from one sample, sequenced in a study of post-analysis software for immune sequencing data. Each CDR3 protein gets one entry after TCRdb re-called the PCR reads with MiXCR. The table records some 690,000 distinct CDR3 sequences, 25% to 30% of them present only once. Sequencing used blood. The receptors stem from a girl aged 5-17 years with multiple sclerosis. Each CDR3 is given with its conserved first and last residue. D genes are given only for firm matches. Only some rows state a clone size, as once, few, many or a class for expanded clones.

clone_size | d_call | j_call | v_call | cdr3_aa | cdr3_nt
few | NA | TRBJ2-5 | TRBV4-3 | CASSQDFGPRNEQYF | TGCGCCAGCAGCCAAGATTTCGGACCGCGGAATGAGCAGTACTTC
NA | TRBD2 | TRBJ2-1 | TRBV6-2/TRBV6-3 | CASSYYGASGSNEQFF | TGTGCCAGCAGTTATTACGGGGCTAGCGGGAGCAATGAGCAGTTCTTC
NA | NA | TRBJ2-1 | TRBV12-3/TRBV12-4 | CASVITTGSNEQFF | TGTGCCAGCGTCATTACCACGGGTTCCAATGAGCAGTTCTTC
many | TRBD2 | TRBJ2-1 | TRBV7-2 | CASSLVAGQDNEQFF | TGTGCCAGCAGCTTAGTAGCGGGGCAGGACAATGAGCAGTTCTTC
NA | TRBD2 | TRBJ2-1 | TRBV28 | CASWASGRGNEQFF | TGTGCCAGCTGGGCCAGCGGGAGGGGGAATGAGCAGTTCTTC
NA | NA | TRBJ2-1 | TRBV5-1 | CASSPRGGPSSYNEQFF | TGCGCCAGCAGCCCCAGGGGCGGCCCAAGCTCCTACAATGAGCAGTTCTTC
few | NA | TRBJ2-5 | TRBV20-1 | CSARDHRETQYF | TGCAGTGCTAGAGACCACCGGGAGACCCAGTACTTC
NA | NA | TRBJ2-3 | TRBV28 | CASSLIPDVGQYF | TGTGCCAGCAGTTTAATCCCGGACGTTGGACAGTATTTT
once | NA | TRBJ1-1 | TRBV9 | CASSSSVTEAFF | TGTGCCAGCAGTTCATCGGTGACTGAAGCTTTCTTT
many | NA | TRBJ2-1 | TRBV19 | CASSIRGGEQFF | TGTGCCAGTAGTATCAGAGGAGGTGAGCAGTTCTTC
few | NA | TRBJ2-3 | TRBV5-1 | CASSLTSFGTDTQYF | TGCGCCAGCAGCTTGACTAGCTTCGGCACAGATACGCAGTATTTT
few | NA | TRBJ2-7 | TRBV20-1 | CSARRLSSYEQYF | TGCAGTGCTCGGCGACTTAGCTCCTACGAGCAGTACTTC
few | NA | TRBJ1-5 | TRBV10-3 | CAISESWGIQPQHF | TGTGCCATCAGTGAGTCGTGGGGGATTCAGCCCCAGCATTTT
NA | NA | TRBJ1-2 | TRBV20-1 | CSARESQVPGAYGYTF | TGCAGTGCTAGAGAGTCTCAGGTGCCAGGTGCCTATGGCTACACCTTC